The next 17 T cell receptor beta chains were all read from a single sample in a study of blood T cells in healthy people across ages. The second PCR ran roughly 7 to 12 cycles with a sample-barcoded 5' primer and J-beta primers. TCRdb passed the 5' RACE reads through MiXCR, listing each CDR3 protein once. The table lists around 870,000 distinct CDR3 sequences, roughly 26% of them singletons. The sequencing sample was made of blood. The receptors were gathered from a woman aged 80 or older in good health.

Comments on this clonotype: At one boundary the junction diverges from the germline segment, which might be a read error. The chain joins TRBV5-1 to TRBJ2-7; D may match TRBD1 or TRBD2 (5 bases each). Germline lookup yields CDR1 SGHRS and CDR2 YFSETQ. CDR3 length: 13 amino acids. CDR3 in amino acids: CVSSWDVAYEQYF. The CDR3 region has the DNA TGCGTCAGCAGCTGGGACGTAGCCTACGAGCAGTACTTC.

J is TRBJ1-5 and V is TRBV18, with TRBD1 as a possible D gene (6 bases). The ends were cut back, 2 bases at V and 5 bases at J, with 16 bases in the middle. Germline assignment: CDR1 KGHSH and CDR2 LQKENI. This CDR3 has 16 amino acids. DNA for the CDR3: TGTGCCAGCTCACCATACAGGGAGGTAACGGATCAGCCCCAGCATTTT. It translates to CASSPYREVTDQPQHF.

This clonotype turned up a few times. With a much larger clone just one base away, this may be a read error. The chain couples TRBV5-8 to TRBJ2-5; D may be TRBD1 or TRBD2 (5 bases each). With 3 bases removed from V and 11 bases from J, the gap between germline ends came to 20 bases. Germline CDR1 is SGHTS and CDR2 is YDEGEE. The CDR3 runs to 14 residues. CDR3 region: CASSWGSEYNEQYF. The CDR3 bases are TGTGCCAGCAGCTGGGGGTCGGAGTACAATGAGCAGTACTTC.

The chain uses TRBV5-1 and TRBJ1-4; 8 bases are a match to TRBD1. This CDR3 is built from 15 residues. The V gene end was trimmed by 3 bases and the J gene end by 5 bases; junction bases not matched to a gene: 6. The V gene's germline CDR1 is SGHRS and CDR2 YFSETQ. In DNA, the CDR3 is TGCGCCAGCAGCTCCGGGACAGGAGCCAATGAAAAACTGTTTTTT. Amino acids: CASSSGTGANEKLFF.

This clonotype was counted only a few times. The V call is TRBV6-2 or TRBV6-3, the J call TRBJ2-4; TRBD1 matches 12 bases. TRBJ2-7 matches the DNA end more closely, so the J call is doubtful. CDR1 MNHEY and CDR2 SVGEGT come from the germline V gene. This CDR3 is built from 15 residues. In nucleotides, the CDR3 is TGTGCCAGCACCGAATGGGGGACAGGGGGCGGCGAGCAGTACTTC. It translates to CASTEWGTGGGEQYF.

To note about this clonotype: A read error may be the cause here, since a much bigger clone is one base away. V and J are TRBV2 and TRBJ2-7, with 8 bases lining up with TRBD1. Trimming at V came to 7 bases and at J to 0 bases, leaving 11 bases not matched to a gene. The germline gives CDR1 SNHLY, CDR2 FYNNEI. The CDR3 contains 16 residues. CDR3 nucleotide sequence: TGTGCCAGCAACAGAAGGGGACAGGCCAGCTCCTACGAGCAGTACTTC. Translating gives CASNRRGQASSYEQYF.

With regard to this clonotype: One junction end does not reproduce the germline sequence, and a read error may be involved. The rearrangement joins TRBV4-1 to TRBJ1-5; D gene ambiguous. Germline V gene lookup returns CDR1 MGHRA and CDR2 YSYEKL. The CDR3 has 16 residues. The CDR3 is CASSPNDGMRNQPRHF. In DNA, the CDR3 is TGCGCCAGCAGCCCGAACGACGGAATGCGCAATCAACCCCGGCATTTT.

About this clonotype: This may be a read error: a much more frequent sequence differs by one nucleotide. The chain uses TRBV4-2 and TRBJ2-1, with TRBD1 identical over 7 bases. Germline values: CDR1 LGHNA, CDR2 YNFKEQ. With 0 bases clipped from V and 5 bases from J, the junction kept 4 bases outside the gene matches. This CDR3 region has 15 residues. CDR3 region: CASSQDGTVNNEQFF. The DNA for the CDR3 is TGTGCCAGCAGCCAAGACGGGACAGTTAACAATGAGCAGTTCTTC.

This sequence joins TRBV20-1 and TRBJ1-1; unclear D gene. Germline-derived CDR1 and CDR2 are DFQATT and SNEGSKA (reference sequence). This CDR3 region has 14 residues. The ends were cut back, 6 bases at V and 1 base at J, with 15 bases in the middle. The chain's CDR3 is CSATMGSGNTEAFF. DNA for the CDR3: TGCAGTGCCACAATGGGGAGTGGGAACACTGAAGCTTTCTTT.

On this clonotype itself: A much larger clone sits a single nucleotide away, making a read error possible. The rearrangement links TRBV11-2 to TRBJ2-6; no definite D call. Germline lookup yields CDR1 SGHAT and CDR2 FQNNGV. CDR3 length: 15 residues. In DNA, the CDR3 is TGTGCCAGCAACTTAGAGAGTTCGCGGGCCAACGTCCTGACTTTC. Protein product: CASNLESSRANVLTF.

This clonotype was seen a few times. A read error is possible here, since a much larger clone lies one base away. The V gene is TRBV27, the J gene TRBJ1-2, with D perhaps matching TRBD1 (5 bases). V was pared by 1 base and J by 7 bases, with 10 bases between. The CDR3 contains 13 residues. The germline gives CDR1 MNHEY, CDR2 SMNVEV (reference sequence). The CDR3 nucleotides are TGTGCCAGCAGTTTATGGCAGGGTGGTGGCTACACCTTC. This codes for CASSLWQGGGYTF.

V gene TRBV12-3 or TRBV12-4 combines with J gene TRBJ2-5; D is ambiguous. The better agreement between TRBJ2-7 and the DNA end casts doubt on the J call. CDR3 size: 14 residues. CDR3 in DNA: TGTGCCAGCAGTGCGGCAGCCATTAACTACGAGCAGTACTTC. Amino acids: CASSAAAINYEQYF.

Only a few counts were recorded for this clonotype. J is TRBJ2-3 and V is TRBV6-2 or TRBV6-3; 11 positions match TRBD2. Trimming took 2 bases from V and 6 from J; bases not matched to a gene: 10. CDR3 length: 17 amino acids. CDR1 is MNHEY and CDR2 is SVGEGT in the germline V gene. In DNA, the CDR3 is TGTGCCAGCAGTTACAACCTACCTAGCGGGGGGAGGGATACGCAGTATTTT. Translating gives CASSYNLPSGGRDTQYF.

As concerns this clonotype: This sequence may be a read error, since a much larger clone differs from it by one base. V and J are TRBV6-2 or TRBV6-3 and TRBJ2-1; D perhaps matches TRBD1 (5 bases). The better agreement between TRBJ2-7 and the DNA end casts doubt on the J call. CDR3 length equals 14 residues. Looked up from germline, CDR1 is MNHEY and CDR2 is SVGEGT. The DNA of the CDR3 is TGTGCCAGCAGCCCCAGGGCCTCCTACAATGAGCAGTACTTC. Translating it yields CASSPRASYNEQYF.

For this clonotype: A much bigger clone sits one base away, suggesting this may be a read error. This CDR3 reads CASRLASPYEQYF. CDR3 coding DNA: TGTGCCAGCAGGTTAGCCAGTCCCTACGAGCAGTACTTC. The chain joins TRBV12-3 or TRBV12-4 to TRBJ2-5; the D is unclear. Judging by the DNA end, TRBJ2-7 fits better; the J call may be wrong. There are 13 residues in the CDR3.

V and J are TRBV9 and TRBJ2-7; D gene unclear. Germline assignment: CDR1 SGDLS and CDR2 YYNGEE. The V end lost 4 bases, the J end lost 3 bases, and 14 bases lay between the germline ends. This CDR3 has 14 amino acids. The CDR3: CASSPTQSYYEQYF. Here the CDR3 DNA reads TGTGCCAGCAGCCCAACCCAGTCCTACTACGAGCAGTACTTC. Variable domain in full (rest from reference TRBV9 and TRBJ2-7): DSGVTQTPKHLITATGQRVTLRCSPRSGDLSVYWYQQSLDQGLQFLIQYYNGEERAKGNILERFSAQQFPDLHSELNLSSLELGDSALYFCASSPTQSYYEQYFGPGTRLTVT.

This clonotype was detected a few times. A much larger clone differs by one base, so this may be a read error. V and J are TRBV7-9 and TRBJ2-1; D possibly matches TRBD1 or TRBD2 (5 bases each). Per the germline V gene, CDR1 is SEHNR and CDR2 is FQNEAQ (reference sequence). With 5 bases removed from V and 5 bases from J, the gap between germline ends came to 13 bases. The CDR3 sequence is 14 residues long. This chain's CDR3 is CASSGRAGNNEQFF. In nucleotides, the CDR3 is TGTGCCAGCAGCGGGCGGGCAGGGAACAATGAGCAGTTCTTC. Supplemented by reference TRBV7-9 and TRBJ2-1, the full variable domain reads DTGVSQNPRHKITKRGQNVTFRCDPISEHNRLYWYRQTLGQGPEFLTYFQNEAQLEKSRLLSDRFSAERPKGSFSTLEIQRTEQGDSAMYLCASSGRAGNNEQFFGPGTRLTVL.